This TCR beta chain was captured by sequencing in a study of blood T cell repertoires in COVID-19. At the level of the study: In each case, the material was cDNA or gDNA derived from T cells, B-cell-depleted T cells, or PBMCs.

The germline V gene encodes CDR1 LNHDA and CDR2 SQIVND (reference sequence). CDR3 size: 11 residues. Trimming took off 6 bases at V and 3 bases at J, with 3 bases between the two ends. The assay was immunoSEQ multiplex PCR, and TCRdb's table has in-frame clones only and misses some. The sample consists of 75,000 to 95,000 clones, 75% to 90% of them appearing once. Material for sequencing was peripheral blood. This rearrangement joins TRBV19 to TRBJ2-1; D not certain. The receptor's source is a man aged 50 to 59 with active COVID-19. Here the CDR3 reads CASSYYNEQFF. As DNA, the CDR3 is TGTGCCAGTAGCTACTACAATGAGCAGTTCTTC. The variable domain in full, with the rest retrieved from reference TRBV19 and TRBJ2-1, is DGGITQSPKYLFRKEGQNVTLSCEQNLNHDAMYWYRQDPGQGLRLIYYSQIVNDFQKGDIAEGYSVSREKKESFPLTVTSAQKNPTAFYLCASSYYNEQFFGPGTRLTVL.